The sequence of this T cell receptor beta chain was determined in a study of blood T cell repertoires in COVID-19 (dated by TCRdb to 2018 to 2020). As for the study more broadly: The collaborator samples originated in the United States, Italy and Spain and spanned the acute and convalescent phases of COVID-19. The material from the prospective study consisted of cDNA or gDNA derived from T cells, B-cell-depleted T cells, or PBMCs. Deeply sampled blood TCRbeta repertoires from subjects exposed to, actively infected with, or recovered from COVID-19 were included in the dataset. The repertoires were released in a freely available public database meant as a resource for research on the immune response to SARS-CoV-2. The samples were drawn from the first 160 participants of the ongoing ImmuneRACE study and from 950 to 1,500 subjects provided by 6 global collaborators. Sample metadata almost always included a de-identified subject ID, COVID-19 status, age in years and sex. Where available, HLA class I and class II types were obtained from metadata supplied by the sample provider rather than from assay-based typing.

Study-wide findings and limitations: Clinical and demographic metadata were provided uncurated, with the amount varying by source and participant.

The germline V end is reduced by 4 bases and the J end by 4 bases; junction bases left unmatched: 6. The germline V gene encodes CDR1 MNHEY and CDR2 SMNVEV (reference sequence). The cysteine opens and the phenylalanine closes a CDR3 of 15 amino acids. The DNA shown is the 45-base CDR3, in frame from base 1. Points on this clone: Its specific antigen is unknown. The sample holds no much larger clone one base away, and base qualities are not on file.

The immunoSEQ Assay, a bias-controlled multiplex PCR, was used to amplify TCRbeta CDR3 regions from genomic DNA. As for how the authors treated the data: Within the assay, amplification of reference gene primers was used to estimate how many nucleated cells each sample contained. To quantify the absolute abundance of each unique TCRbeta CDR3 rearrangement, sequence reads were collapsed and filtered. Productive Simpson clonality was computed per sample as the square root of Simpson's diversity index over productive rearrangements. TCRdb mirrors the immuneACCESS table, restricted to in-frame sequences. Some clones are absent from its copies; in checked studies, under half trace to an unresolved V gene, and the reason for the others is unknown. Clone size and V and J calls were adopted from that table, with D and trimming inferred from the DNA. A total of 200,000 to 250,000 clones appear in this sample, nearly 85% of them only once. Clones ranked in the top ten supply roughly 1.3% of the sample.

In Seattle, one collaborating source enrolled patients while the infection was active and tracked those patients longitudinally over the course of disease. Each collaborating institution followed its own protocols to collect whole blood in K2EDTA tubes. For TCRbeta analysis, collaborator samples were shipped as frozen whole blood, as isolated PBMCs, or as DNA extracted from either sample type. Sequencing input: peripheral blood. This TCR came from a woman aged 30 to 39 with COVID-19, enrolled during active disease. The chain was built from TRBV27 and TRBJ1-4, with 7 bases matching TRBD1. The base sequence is TGTGCCAGCAGTTCCCCGGGACAGAGTAATGAAAAACTGTTTTTT. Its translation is CASSSPGQSNEKLFF.